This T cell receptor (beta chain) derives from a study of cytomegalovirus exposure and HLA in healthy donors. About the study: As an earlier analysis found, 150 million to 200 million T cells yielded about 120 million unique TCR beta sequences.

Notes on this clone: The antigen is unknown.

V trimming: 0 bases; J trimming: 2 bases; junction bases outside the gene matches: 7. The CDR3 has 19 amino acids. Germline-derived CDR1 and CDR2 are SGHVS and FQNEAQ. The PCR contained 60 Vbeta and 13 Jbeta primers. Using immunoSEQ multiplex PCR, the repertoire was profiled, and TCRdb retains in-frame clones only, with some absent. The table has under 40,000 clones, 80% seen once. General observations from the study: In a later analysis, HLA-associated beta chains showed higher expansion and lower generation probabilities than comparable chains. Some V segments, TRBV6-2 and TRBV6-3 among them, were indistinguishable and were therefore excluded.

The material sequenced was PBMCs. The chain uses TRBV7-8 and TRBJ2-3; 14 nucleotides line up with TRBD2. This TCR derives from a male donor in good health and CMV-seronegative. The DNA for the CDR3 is TGTGCCAGCAGCTTAGCCGAACCGGGACTAGCGGGAGTCACAGATACGCAGTATTTT. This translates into CASSLAEPGLAGVTDTQYF.